This T cell receptor (beta chain) is from a study of cytomegalovirus exposure and HLA in healthy donors. Assay: immunoSEQ multiplex PCR; the TCRdb copy retains only in-frame clones and omits some. The sample yields 260,000 or so clones, about 90% seen once. About this clone itself: Its target is not known.

CDR1 and CDR2 (germline): SGHRS, YFSETQ. Deletions cut 0 bases from V and 0 bases from J, with 9 bases between. The CDR3 extends over 15 amino acids. Findings and caveats of the study: The dataset shows that most TCR sequences were rare, while some public TCRs occurred in many donors. Some TCR beta chains (roughly 150 of them) were listed as cytomegalovirus-associated.

The source is a woman under 40 in good health and CMV-seronegative. This rearrangement joins TRBV5-1 to TRBJ1-1, with D possibly being TRBD1 (6 bases). Material: PBMCs. CDR3 sequence: CASSLAGGLNTEAFF. CDR3 DNA sequence: TGCGCCAGCAGCTTGGCTGGGGGCCTGAACACTGAAGCTTTCTTT.